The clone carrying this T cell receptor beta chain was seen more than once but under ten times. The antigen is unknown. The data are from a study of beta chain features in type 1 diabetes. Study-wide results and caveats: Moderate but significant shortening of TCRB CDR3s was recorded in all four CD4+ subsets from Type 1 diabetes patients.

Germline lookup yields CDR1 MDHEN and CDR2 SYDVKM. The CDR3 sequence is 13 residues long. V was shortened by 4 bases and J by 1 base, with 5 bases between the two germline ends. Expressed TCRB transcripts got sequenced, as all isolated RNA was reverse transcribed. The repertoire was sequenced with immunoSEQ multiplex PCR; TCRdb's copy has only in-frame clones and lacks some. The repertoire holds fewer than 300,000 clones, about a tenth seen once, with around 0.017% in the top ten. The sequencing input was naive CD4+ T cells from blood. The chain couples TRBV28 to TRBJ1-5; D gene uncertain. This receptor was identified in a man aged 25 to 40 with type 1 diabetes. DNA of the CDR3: TGTGCCAGCAGTTCCTTCAGCAATCAGCCCCAGCATTTT. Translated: CASSSFSNQPQHF. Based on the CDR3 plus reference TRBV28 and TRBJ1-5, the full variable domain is DVKVTQSSRYLVKRTGEKVFLECVQDMDHENMFWYRQDPGLGLRLIYFSYDVKMKEKGDIPEGYSVSREKKERFSLILESASTNQTSMYLCASSSFSNQPQHFGDGTRLSIL.